This is a list of T cell receptor beta chains from one sample in a study of T cell changes during pregnancy in multiple sclerosis. This table comes from immunoSEQ multiplex PCR, and its TCRdb copy is limited to in-frame clones, with some not included. The table includes tens of thousands of clones, roughly 93% detected once. The sample in question was CD4+ T cells from peripheral blood mononuclear cells, obtained after pregnancy. Receptors were obtained from a female donor with multiple sclerosis, enrolled in a pregnancy study. The CDR3 runs from the conserved cysteine through the conserved F or W.

V gene: TRBV21-1; CDR3 length: 16; CDR3 protein: CASSPLLLRGLQTQYF
V gene: TRBV25-1; CDR3 length: 16; CDR3 protein: CASSEEARSLYNEQFF
V gene: TRBV19; CDR3 length: 14; CDR3 protein: CASSIAGGQETQYF
V gene: TRBV6-5; CDR3 length: 11; CDR3 protein: CASSRGGGYTF
V gene: TRBV19; CDR3 length: 15; CDR3 protein: CASSRQGRGNSPLHF
V gene: TRBV2; CDR3 length: 15; CDR3 protein: CASSDDRGTDAEQYF
V gene: TRBV2; CDR3 length: 14; CDR3 protein: CASSVERMNTEAFF
V gene: TRBV11-3; CDR3 length: 12; CDR3 protein: CASSDYADTQYF
V gene: TRBV9; CDR3 length: 18; CDR3 protein: CASSVVPGETPNTGELFF
V gene: TRBV7-3; CDR3 length: 14; CDR3 protein: CASSFQGGPNEQFF
V gene: TRBV6-6; CDR3 length: 15; CDR3 protein: CASSPDGISGNTIYF
V gene: TRBV13; CDR3 length: 16; CDR3 protein: CASSSPGLRGPDTQYF
V gene: TRBV7-3; CDR3 length: 15; CDR3 protein: CASAGGFYGTDTQYF
V gene: TRBV30; CDR3 length: 16; CDR3 protein: CAWSVQGHIMGYEQYF
V gene: TRBV5-4; CDR3 length: 13; CDR3 protein: CASTFGGDEKLFF
V gene: TRBV9; CDR3 length: 13; CDR3 protein: CASSLPSSYGYTF
V gene: TRBV6-6; CDR3 length: 14; CDR3 protein: CASSYTKPRGGYTF
V gene: TRBV18; CDR3 length: 14; CDR3 protein: CASSPNHRDTEAFF
V gene: TRBV5-1; CDR3 length: 14; CDR3 protein: CASSLSGNQETQYF
V gene: TRBV18; CDR3 length: 13; CDR3 protein: CASSPGTGQVAFF
V gene: TRBV6-1; CDR3 length: 16; CDR3 protein: CASSEAAGAFSYGYTF
V gene: TRBV29-1; CDR3 length: 12; CDR3 protein: CSVQDRDYEQYF
V gene: TRBV10-3; CDR3 length: 16; CDR3 protein: CAISESWGQGYSPLHF
V gene: TRBV28; CDR3 length: 13; CDR3 protein: CASGQGVHQPQHF
V gene: TRBV19; CDR3 length: 15; CDR3 protein: CASSIGQRIVEKLFF
V gene: TRBV6-5; CDR3 length: 14; CDR3 protein: CASSYDNLNTEAFF
V gene: TRBV9; CDR3 length: 17; CDR3 protein: CASSVAEWGTGNYGYTF
V gene: TRBV6-6; CDR3 length: 16; CDR3 protein: CASTGNQGARSQPQHF
V gene: TRBV13; CDR3 length: 15; CDR3 protein: CASSLPGQDFNEQFF
V gene: TRBV6-6; CDR3 length: 15; CDR3 protein: CASSPGTAFNYGYTF
V gene: TRBV2; CDR3 length: 15; CDR3 protein: CASSTQGANTGELFF
V gene: TRBV2; CDR3 length: 17; CDR3 protein: CASSQGVTSGGTDTQYF
V gene: TRBV7-7; CDR3 length: 16; CDR3 protein: CASSLEFTGINYGYTF
V gene: TRBV4-1; CDR3 length: 15; CDR3 protein: CASSQEVLHNSPLHF
V gene: TRBV9; CDR3 length: 15; CDR3 protein: CASSVGAGGNSPLHF
V gene: TRBV5-1; CDR3 length: 15; CDR3 protein: CASSLLPDSNQPQHF
V gene: TRBV5-1; CDR3 length: 14; CDR3 protein: CASSYDRGYTEAFF
V gene: TRBV6-1; CDR3 length: 13; CDR3 protein: CASSLPPVETQYF
V gene: TRBV29-1; CDR3 length: 13; CDR3 protein: CSVEQGQFYEQYF
V gene: TRBV9; CDR3 length: 16; CDR3 protein: CASSADGGGLSNEQYF
V gene: TRBV7-2; CDR3 length: 14; CDR3 protein: CASSAFEGNTEAFF
V gene: TRBV19; CDR3 length: 14; CDR3 protein: CASSTSGGNNEQFF
V gene: TRBV5-4; CDR3 length: 12; CDR3 protein: CASSLGHGELFF
V gene: TRBV7-3; CDR3 length: 17; CDR3 protein: CASSPFGLAGPQETQYF
V gene: TRBV6-5; CDR3 length: 13; CDR3 protein: CASSGVNTGELFF
V gene: TRBV30; CDR3 length: 14; CDR3 protein: CAWRTQGVGEKLFF
V gene: TRBV7-8; CDR3 length: 16; CDR3 protein: CASSSELRATSNEQFF
V gene: TRBV18; CDR3 length: 15; CDR3 protein: CASSPDRAVRGGYTF
V gene: TRBV27; CDR3 length: 14; CDR3 protein: CASRTGTDNSPLHF
V gene: TRBV5-1; CDR3 length: 15; CDR3 protein: CASSPQGATNEKLFF
V gene: TRBV9; CDR3 length: 16; CDR3 protein: CASSGDRDRGTDTQYF
V gene: TRBV2; CDR3 length: 16; CDR3 protein: CASSAPGQVVSTEAFF
V gene: TRBV9; CDR3 length: 15; CDR3 protein: CASSPRGAAGNTIYF
V gene: TRBV6-1; CDR3 length: 12; CDR3 protein: CASSERSQPQHF